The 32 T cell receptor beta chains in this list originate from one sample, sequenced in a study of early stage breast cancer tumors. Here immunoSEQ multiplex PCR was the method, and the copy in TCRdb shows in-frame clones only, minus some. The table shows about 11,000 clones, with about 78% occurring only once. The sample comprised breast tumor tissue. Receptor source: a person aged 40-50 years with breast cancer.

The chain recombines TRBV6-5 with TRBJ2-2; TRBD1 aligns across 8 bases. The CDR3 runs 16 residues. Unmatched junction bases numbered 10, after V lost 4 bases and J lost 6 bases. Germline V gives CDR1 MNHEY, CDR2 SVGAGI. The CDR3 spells CASSSQGRGPAGELFF. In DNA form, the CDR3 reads TGTGCCAGCAGTTCCCAGGGCAGGGGGCCGGCCGGGGAGCTGTTTTTT.

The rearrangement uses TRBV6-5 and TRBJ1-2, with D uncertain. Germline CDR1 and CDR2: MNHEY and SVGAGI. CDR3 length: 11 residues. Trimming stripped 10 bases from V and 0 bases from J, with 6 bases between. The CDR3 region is CATEANYGYTF. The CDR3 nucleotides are TGTGCCACCGAAGCTAACTATGGCTACACCTTC.

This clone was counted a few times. The CDR3: CASRLEGQGYDQPQHF. The CDR3 DNA is TGTGCCAGCAGACTCGAGGGACAGGGGTACGATCAGCCCCAGCATTTT. The chain couples TRBV21-1 to TRBJ1-5; the table calls TRBD1, which could not be checked here. TRBV21-1 has pseudogene status. This CDR3 has 16 amino acids.

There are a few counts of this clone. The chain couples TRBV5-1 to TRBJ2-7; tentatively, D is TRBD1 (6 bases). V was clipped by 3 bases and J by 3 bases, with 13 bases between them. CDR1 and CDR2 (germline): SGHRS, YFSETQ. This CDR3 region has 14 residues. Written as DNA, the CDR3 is TGCGCCAGCAGCTCAACAGGGACCGGCTACGAGCAGTACTTC. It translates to CASSSTGTGYEQYF.

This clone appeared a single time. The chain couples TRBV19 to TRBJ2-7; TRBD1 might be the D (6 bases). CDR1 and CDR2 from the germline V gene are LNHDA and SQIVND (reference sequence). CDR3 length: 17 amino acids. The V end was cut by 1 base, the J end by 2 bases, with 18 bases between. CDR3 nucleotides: TGTGCCAGTAGTATAGGAGGGGGACGGAAGTTTACCTACGAGCAGTACTTC. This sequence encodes CASSIGGGRKFTYEQYF.

The DNA of the CDR3 is TGTGCCAGCAGTTCCGGGACAGGGGACTACAGACAGTATTTT. It encodes CASSSGTGDYRQYF. The chain has TRBV6-4 and TRBJ2-3, with 10 bases aligning to TRBD1. Unmatched junction bases numbered 11, after V lost 5 bases and J lost 12 bases. Germline-derived CDR1 and CDR2 are MRHNA and SNTAGT. The CDR3 is made up of 14 amino acids.

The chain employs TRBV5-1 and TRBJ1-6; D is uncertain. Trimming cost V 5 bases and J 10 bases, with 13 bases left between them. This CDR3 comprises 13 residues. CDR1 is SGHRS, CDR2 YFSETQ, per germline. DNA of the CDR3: TGCGCCAGCAGGGGTGAGGGTGTCTCACCCCTCCACTTT. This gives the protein CASRGEGVSPLHF.

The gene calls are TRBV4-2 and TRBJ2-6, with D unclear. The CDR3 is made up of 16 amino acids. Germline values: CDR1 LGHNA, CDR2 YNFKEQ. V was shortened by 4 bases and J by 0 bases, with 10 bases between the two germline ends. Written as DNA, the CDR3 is TGTGCCAGCAGCCTCACGAGTTCCTCTGGGGCCAACGTCCTGACTTTC. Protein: CASSLTSSSGANVLTF.

The CDR3 nucleotides read TGTGCCAGTAGTGTTAGCGGGAGTGTAACCGGGGAGCTGTTTTTT. Its translation is CASSVSGSVTGELFF. This sequence joins TRBV19 and TRBJ2-2, with 9 nucleotides matching TRBD2. Per germline, CDR1 LNHDA and CDR2 SQIVND (reference sequence). Germline trimming cut 5 bases from V and 5 bases from J; bases unmatched to any gene: 6. The CDR3 runs to 15 residues. Complete variable domain (other parts from reference TRBV19 and TRBJ2-2): DGGITQSPKYLFRKEGQNVTLSCEQNLNHDAMYWYRQDPGQGLRLIYYSQIVNDFQKGDIAEGYSVSREKKESFPLTVTSAQKNPTAFYLCASSVSGSVTGELFFGEGSRLTVL.

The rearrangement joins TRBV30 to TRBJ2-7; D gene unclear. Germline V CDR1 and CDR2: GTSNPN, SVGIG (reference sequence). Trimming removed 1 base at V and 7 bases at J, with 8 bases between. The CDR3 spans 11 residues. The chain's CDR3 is CAWSGSREQYF. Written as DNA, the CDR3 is TGTGCCTGGAGTGGGAGTCGGGAGCAGTACTTC. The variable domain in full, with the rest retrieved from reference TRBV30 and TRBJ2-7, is SQTIHQWPATLVQPVGSPLSLECTVEGTSNPNLYWYRQAAGRGLQLLFYSVGIGQISSEVPQNLSASRPQDRQFILSSKKLLLSDSGFYLCAWSGSREQYFGPGTRLTVT.

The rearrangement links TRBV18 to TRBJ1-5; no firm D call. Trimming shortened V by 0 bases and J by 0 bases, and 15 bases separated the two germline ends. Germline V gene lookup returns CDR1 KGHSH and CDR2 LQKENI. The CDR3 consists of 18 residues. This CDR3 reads CASSPPPIERDSNQPQHF. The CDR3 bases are TGTGCCAGCTCACCACCCCCCATCGAGAGGGATAGCAATCAGCCCCAGCATTTT.

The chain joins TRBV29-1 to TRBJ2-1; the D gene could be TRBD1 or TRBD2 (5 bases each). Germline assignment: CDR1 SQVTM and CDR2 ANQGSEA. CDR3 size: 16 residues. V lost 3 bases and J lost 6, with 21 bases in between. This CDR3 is CSVDGTGRGTVNEQFF. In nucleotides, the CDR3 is TGCAGCGTTGACGGGACGGGACGAGGCACAGTCAATGAGCAGTTCTTC.

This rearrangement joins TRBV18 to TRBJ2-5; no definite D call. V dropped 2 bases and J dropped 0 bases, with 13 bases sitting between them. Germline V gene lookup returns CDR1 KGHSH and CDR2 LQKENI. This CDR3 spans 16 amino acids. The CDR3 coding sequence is TGTGCCAGCTCACCAGTAGCAGGAAGTTACCAAGAGACCCAGTACTTC. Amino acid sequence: CASSPVAGSYQETQYF.

Here the CDR3 DNA reads TGCGCCAGCAGCCCGTCAATTCCGGCTTCAGGCACCTATAGCAATCAGCCCCAGCATTTT. This sequence encodes CASSPSIPASGTYSNQPQHF. The gene calls are TRBV4-1 and TRBJ1-5, with D hard to call. V was shortened by 4 bases and J by 0 bases, with 25 bases between the two germline ends. The germline V gene encodes CDR1 MGHRA and CDR2 YSYEKL. CDR3 length equals 20 residues.

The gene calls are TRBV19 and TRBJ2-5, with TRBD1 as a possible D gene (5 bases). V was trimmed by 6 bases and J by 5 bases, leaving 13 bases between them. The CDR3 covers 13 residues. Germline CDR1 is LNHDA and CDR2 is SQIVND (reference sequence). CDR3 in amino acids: CASSNRSTETQYF. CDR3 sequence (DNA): TGTGCCAGTAGCAACAGGTCGACGGAGACCCAGTACTTC.

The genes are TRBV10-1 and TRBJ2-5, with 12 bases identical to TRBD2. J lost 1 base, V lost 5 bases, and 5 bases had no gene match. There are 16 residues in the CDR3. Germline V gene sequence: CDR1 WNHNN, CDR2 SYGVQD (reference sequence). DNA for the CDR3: TGCGCCAGCAGTACCGGGACTAGCGGGTTCCAAGAGACCCAGTACTTC. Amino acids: CASSTGTSGFQETQYF.

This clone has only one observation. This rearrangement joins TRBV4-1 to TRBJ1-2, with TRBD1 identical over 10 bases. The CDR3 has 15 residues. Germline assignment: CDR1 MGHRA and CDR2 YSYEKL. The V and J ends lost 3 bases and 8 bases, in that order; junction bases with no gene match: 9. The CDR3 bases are TGCGCCAGCAGCCAGATAGCCGGGACAGGGGAGGGCTACACCTTC. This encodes CASSQIAGTGEGYTF.

The CDR3 here is CASSLDRGQDTQYF. Here the CDR3 DNA reads TGCGCCAGCAGCCTGGACAGGGGGCAAGATACGCAGTATTTT. V usage is TRBV5-1 and J usage is TRBJ2-3, with TRBD1 matching over 11 bases. Germline V CDR1 and CDR2: SGHRS, YFSETQ. V shed 4 bases, J shed 5 bases, and the junction held 3 bases outside the gene matches. The CDR3 contains 14 residues. Supplemented by reference TRBV5-1 and TRBJ2-3, the full variable domain reads KAGVTQTPRYLIKTRGQQVTLSCSPISGHRSVSWYQQTPGQGLQFLFEYFSETQRNKGNFPGRFSGRQFSNSRSEMNVSTLELGDSALYLCASSLDRGQDTQYFGPGTRLTVL.

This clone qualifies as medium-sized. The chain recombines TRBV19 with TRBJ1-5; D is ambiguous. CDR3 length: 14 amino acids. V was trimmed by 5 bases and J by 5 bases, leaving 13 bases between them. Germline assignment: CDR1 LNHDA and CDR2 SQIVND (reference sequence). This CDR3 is CASSLKVGYQPQHF. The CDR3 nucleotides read TGTGCCAGTAGTCTTAAAGTGGGGTATCAGCCCCAGCATTTT. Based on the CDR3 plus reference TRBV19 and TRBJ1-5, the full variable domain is DGGITQSPKYLFRKEGQNVTLSCEQNLNHDAMYWYRQDPGQGLRLIYYSQIVNDFQKGDIAEGYSVSREKKESFPLTVTSAQKNPTAFYLCASSLKVGYQPQHFGDGTRLSIL.

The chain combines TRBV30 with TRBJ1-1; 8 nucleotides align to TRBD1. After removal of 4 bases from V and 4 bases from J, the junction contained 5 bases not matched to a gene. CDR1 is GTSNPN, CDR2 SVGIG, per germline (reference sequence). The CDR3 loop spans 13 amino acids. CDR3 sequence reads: CAWNRQGATEAFF. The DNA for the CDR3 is TGTGCCTGGAACCGGCAGGGGGCCACTGAAGCTTTCTTT.

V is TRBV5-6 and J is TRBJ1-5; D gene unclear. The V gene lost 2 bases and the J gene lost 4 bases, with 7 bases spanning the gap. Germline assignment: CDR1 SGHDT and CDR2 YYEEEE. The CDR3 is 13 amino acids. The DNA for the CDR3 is TGTGCCAGCAGCTTCCCAGAGAATCAGCCCCAGCATTTT. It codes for CASSFPENQPQHF. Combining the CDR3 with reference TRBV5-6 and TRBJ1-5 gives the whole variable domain DAGVTQSPTHLIKTRGQQVTLRCSPKSGHDTVSWYQQALGQGPQFIFQYYEEEERQRGNFPDRFSGHQFPNYSSELNVNALLLGDSALYLCASSFPENQPQHFGDGTRLSIL.

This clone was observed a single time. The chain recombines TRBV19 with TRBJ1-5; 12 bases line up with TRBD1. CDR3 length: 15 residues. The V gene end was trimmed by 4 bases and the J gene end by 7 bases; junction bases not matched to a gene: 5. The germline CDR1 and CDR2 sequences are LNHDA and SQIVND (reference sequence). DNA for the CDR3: TGTGCCAGTAGTACGGGACAGGGGGCCCGGCAGCCCCAGCATTTT. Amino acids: CASSTGQGARQPQHF.

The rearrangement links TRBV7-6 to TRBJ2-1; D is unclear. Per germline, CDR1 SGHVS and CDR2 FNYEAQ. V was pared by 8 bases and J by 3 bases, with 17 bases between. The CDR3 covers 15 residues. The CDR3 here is CASRAAESLYNEQFF. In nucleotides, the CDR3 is TGTGCCAGCCGCGCCGCGGAGAGCCTCTACAATGAGCAGTTCTTC.

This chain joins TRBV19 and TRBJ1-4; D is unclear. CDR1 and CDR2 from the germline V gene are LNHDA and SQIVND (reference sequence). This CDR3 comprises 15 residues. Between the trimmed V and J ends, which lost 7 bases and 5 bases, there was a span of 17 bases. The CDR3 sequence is CASTPSYGTNEKLFF. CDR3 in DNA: TGTGCCAGTACCCCCTCTTATGGCACGAATGAAAAACTGTTTTTT.

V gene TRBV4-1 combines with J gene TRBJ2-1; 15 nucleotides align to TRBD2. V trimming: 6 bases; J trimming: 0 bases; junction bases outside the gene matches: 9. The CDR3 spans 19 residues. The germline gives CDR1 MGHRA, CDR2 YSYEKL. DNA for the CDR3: TGCGCCAGCAGACCAGGGACTAGCGGGAGGTCCAGCTCCTACAATGAGCAGTTCTTC. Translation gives CASRPGTSGRSSSYNEQFF.

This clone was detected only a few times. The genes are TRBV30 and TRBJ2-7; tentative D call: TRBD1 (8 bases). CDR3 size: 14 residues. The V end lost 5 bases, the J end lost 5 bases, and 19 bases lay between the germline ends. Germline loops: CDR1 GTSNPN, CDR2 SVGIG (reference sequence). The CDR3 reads CAWGGGRGRNEQYF. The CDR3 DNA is TGTGCCTGGGGCGGGGGCAGGGGGCGCAACGAGCAGTACTTC.

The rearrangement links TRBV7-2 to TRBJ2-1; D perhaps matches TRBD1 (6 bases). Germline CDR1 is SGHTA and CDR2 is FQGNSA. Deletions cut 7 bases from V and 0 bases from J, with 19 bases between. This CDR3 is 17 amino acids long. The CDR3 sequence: CASNQRLDRSSYNEQFF. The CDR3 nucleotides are TGTGCCAGCAACCAAAGACTGGACAGAAGCTCCTACAATGAGCAGTTCTTC.

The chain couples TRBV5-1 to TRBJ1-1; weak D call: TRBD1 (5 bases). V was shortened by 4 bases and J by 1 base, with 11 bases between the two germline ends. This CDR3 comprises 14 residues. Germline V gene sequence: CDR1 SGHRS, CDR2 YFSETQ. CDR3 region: CASSAGLGNTEAFF. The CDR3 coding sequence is TGCGCCAGCAGCGCGGGGCTGGGGAACACTGAAGCTTTCTTT.

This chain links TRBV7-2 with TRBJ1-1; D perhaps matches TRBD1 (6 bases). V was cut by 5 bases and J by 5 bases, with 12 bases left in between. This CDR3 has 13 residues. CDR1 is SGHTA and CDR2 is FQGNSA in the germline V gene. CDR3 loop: CASSRFQGTEAFF. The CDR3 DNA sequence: TGTGCCAGCAGCCGGTTCCAGGGGACTGAAGCTTTCTTT.

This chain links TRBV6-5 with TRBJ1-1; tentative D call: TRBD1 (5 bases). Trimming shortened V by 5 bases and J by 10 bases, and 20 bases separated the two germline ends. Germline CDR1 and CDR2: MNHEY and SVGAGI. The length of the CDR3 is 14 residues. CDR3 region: CASSDQGGMARAFF. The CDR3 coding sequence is TGTGCCAGCAGTGACCAGGGTGGAATGGCGAGAGCTTTCTTT.

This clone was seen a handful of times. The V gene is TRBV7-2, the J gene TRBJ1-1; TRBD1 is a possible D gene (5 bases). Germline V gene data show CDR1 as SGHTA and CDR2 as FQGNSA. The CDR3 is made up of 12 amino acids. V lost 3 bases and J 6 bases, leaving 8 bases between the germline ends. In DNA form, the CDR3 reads TGTGCCAGCAGCTTCGGGGGACCTGAAGCTTTCTTT. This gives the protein CASSFGGPEAFF.

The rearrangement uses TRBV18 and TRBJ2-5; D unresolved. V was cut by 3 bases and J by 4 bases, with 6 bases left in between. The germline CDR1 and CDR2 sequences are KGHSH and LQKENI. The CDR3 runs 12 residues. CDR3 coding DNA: TGTGCCAGCTCACCGGCCCCAGAGACCCAGTACTTC. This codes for CASSPAPETQYF.